These T cell receptor beta chains were read from a single sample in a study of control samples from healthy donors and cancer patients. Profiling relied on immunoSEQ multiplex PCR, and the TCRdb table lists in-frame clones only, not all of them. The data hold 120,000 to 150,000 clones, with around nine tenths observed a single time. The specimen was blood. The receptors here all came from a young man in good health. Both conserved end residues are part of each CDR3. The D gene is left open where the match is weak. Clone size is shown for a subset of rows, as once, few, many or a class of expanded clone.

clone_size j_call v_call d_call cdr3_aa cdr3_nt
once TRBJ1-2 TRBV9 TRBD1 CASSVDRGTPGYTF TGTGCCAGCAGCGTAGACAGGGGGACGCCCGGCTACACCTTC
. TRBJ1-5 TRBV19 TRBD1 CASSYRTGGLLGQPQHF TGTGCCAGTAGCTACCGGACAGGTGGGCTTCTCGGGCAGCCCCAGCATTTT
medium-sized TRBJ1-3 TRBV4-3 . CASSQDEGSSGNTIYF TGCGCCAGCAGCCAAGATGAGGGGAGCTCTGGAAACACCATATATTTT
. TRBJ2-1 TRBV7-3 TRBD2 CASSLTVTSGGAGEQFF TGTGCCAGCAGCTTAACTGTGACTAGCGGGGGGGCTGGTGAGCAGTTCTTC
. TRBJ2-7 TRBV14 . CASSRRTPSSYEQYF TGTGCCAGCAGCCGTCGGACTCCGAGCTCCTACGAGCAGTACTTC
. TRBJ1-4 TRBV30 . CAWSNQGREKLFF TGTGCCTGGAGTAACCAGGGAAGGGAAAAACTGTTTTTT
. TRBJ1-5 TRBV7-3 . CASSLTAGLNQPQHF TGTGCCAGCAGCTTAACGGCAGGGCTAAATCAGCCCCAGCATTTT
. TRBJ2-5 TRBV18 . CASSPGHQETQYF TGTGCCAGCTCACCAGGTCACCAAGAGACCCAGTACTTC
. TRBJ2-7 TRBV11-2 TRBD2 CASSRIAGEPEQYF TGTGCCAGCAGCAGAATAGCGGGGGAGCCCGAGCAGTACTTC
once TRBJ1-5 TRBV19 . CASSIGGQGGSRQPQHF TGTGCCAGTAGTATAGGGGGGCAGGGCGGGAGTCGACAGCCCCAGCATTTT
. TRBJ2-5 TRBV9 . CASSVEVGWEIETQYF TGTGCCAGCAGCGTAGAAGTGGGGTGGGAAATAGAGACCCAGTACTTC
. TRBJ2-5 TRBV5-5 . CASSLVWGPETQYF TGTGCCAGCAGCTTGGTTTGGGGGCCGGAGACCCAGTACTTC
. TRBJ1-3 TRBV4-3 . CASSQEPTGYSGNTIYF TGCGCCAGCAGCCAAGAACCTACGGGGTACTCTGGAAACACCATATATTTT
. TRBJ1-4 TRBV30 . CAWRGIASNEKLFF TGTGCCTGGAGAGGGATAGCAAGTAATGAAAAACTGTTTTTT
. TRBJ2-6 TRBV19 . CASSFLHRTHESPGANVLTF TGTGCCAGTAGTTTCCTACACCGGACTCATGAATCGCCTGGGGCCAACGTCCTGACTTTC
. TRBJ1-2 TRBV30 . CACPTGAGAVNYGYTF TGTGCCTGCCCAACTGGTGCAGGGGCGGTGAACTATGGCTACACCTTC
. TRBJ1-4 TRBV2 TRBD1 CASNGQGGANEKLFF TGTGCCAGCAATGGACAGGGAGGCGCTAATGAAAAACTGTTTTTT
. TRBJ1-1 TRBV15 . CATSRGQHMNTEAFF TGTGCCACCAGCAGAGGACAGCACATGAACACTGAAGCTTTCTTT
few TRBJ2-1 TRBV5-1 . CASSSGWTDTYNEQFF TGCGCCAGCAGCTCCGGCTGGACGGACACCTACAATGAGCAGTTCTTC
. TRBJ2-5 TRBV11-3 . CASSSGWGETQYF TGTGCCAGCAGCTCGGGGTGGGGAGAGACCCAGTACTTC
. TRBJ2-7 TRBV30 . CAWTSSSYEQYF TGTGCCTGGACCTCAAGCTCCTACGAGCAGTACTTC
. TRBJ2-1 TRBV11-2 . CASSKAGGYNEQFF TGTGCCAGCAGCAAAGCCGGGGGTTACAATGAGCAGTTCTTC
. TRBJ1-1 TRBV4-1 TRBD1 CASNGGPGGWTEAFF TGCGCCAGCAACGGAGGGCCAGGGGGGTGGACTGAAGCTTTCTTT
. TRBJ1-1 TRBV19 . CASRAGAVGEAFF TGTGCCAGTAGGGCGGGGGCAGTGGGTGAAGCTTTCTTT
. TRBJ1-4 TRBV5-1 TRBD1 CASSSTGGRNEKLFF TGCGCCAGCAGCTCAACAGGGGGGAGGAATGAAAAACTGTTTTTT
. TRBJ2-6 TRBV6-1 . CASSEPGLGANVLTF TGTGCCAGCAGTGAACCAGGGCTTGGGGCCAACGTCCTGACTTTC
. TRBJ1-6 TRBV4-3 . CASSQDLAPSGSPLHF TGCGCCAGCAGCCAAGACCTAGCCCCTTCGGGTTCACCCCTCCACTTT
. TRBJ1-1 TRBV6-4 . CASSPRGGGRAFF TGTGCCAGCAGTCCCCGCGGGGGCGGACGGGCTTTCTTT
. TRBJ2-1 TRBV3-1/TRBV3-2 . CASSQGVYEQFF TGTGCCAGCAGCCAAGGGGTATATGAGCAGTTCTTC
once TRBJ2-5 TRBV11-2 . CASSPGGGRETQYF TGTGCCAGCAGCCCAGGGGGGGGACGGGAGACCCAGTACTTC
. TRBJ2-5 TRBV19 . CASSTTGETQYF TGTGCCAGTAGTACCACCGGGGAGACCCAGTACTTC